What follows are 24 T cell receptor beta chains derived from one specimen sequenced in a study of blood T cell repertoires in COVID-19. Produced via immunoSEQ multiplex PCR; TCRdb's table is partial and in-frame only. The repertoire holds 250,000 to 300,000 clones, with about 85% as singletons. Material: peripheral blood. The source of these receptors is a man aged 18 to 30 with active or convalescent COVID-19.

The chain combines TRBV2 with TRBJ2-2, with D hard to call. This CDR3 has 12 amino acids. Germline assignment: CDR1 SNHLY and CDR2 FYNNEI. The germline V and J ends were trimmed by 6 bases and 6 bases, with 8 bases remaining between them. The CDR3 DNA sequence: TGTGCCAGCAGGATAGAATCCGGGGAGCTGTTTTTT. Its translation: CASRIESGELFF. The entire variable domain, with the rest obtained from reference TRBV2 and TRBJ2-2, is as follows: EPEVTQTPSHQVTQMGQEVILRCVPISNHLYFYWYRQILGQKVEFLVSFYNNEISEKSEIFDDQFSVERPDGSNFTLKIRSTKLEDSAMYFCASRIESGELFFGEGSRLTVL.

The rearrangement links TRBV3-1 (or the pseudogene TRBV3-2) to TRBJ1-5, with TRBD1 matching 8 bases. The trim removed 10 bases at V and 5 bases at J, leaving 13 bases unmatched. The CDR3 contains 15 residues. The V gene's germline CDR1 is LGHDT and CDR2 YNNKEL (reference sequence). Written as DNA, the CDR3 is TGTGCCATCACTCCTTCGGACAGGGAAGATCAGCCCCAGCATTTT. Amino acids: CAITPSDREDQPQHF.

This sequence joins TRBV14 and TRBJ1-3; no clear D. The CDR3 is made up of 17 amino acids. Germline V CDR1 and CDR2: SGHDN, FVKESK. Deletions cut 3 bases from V and 0 bases from J, with 15 bases between. CDR3 sequence reads: CASSHLTERSSGNTIYF. CDR3 nucleotides: TGTGCCAGCAGCCACTTAACCGAGAGAAGCTCTGGAAACACCATATATTTT.

This clone was recorded once. The CDR3 DNA sequence: TGTGCCAGCAGCTTGGACAGTAACACCGGGGAGCTGTTTTTT. Protein: CASSLDSNTGELFF. The V and J genes are TRBV11-2 and TRBJ2-2; D possibly corresponds to TRBD1 (6 bases). The germline CDR1 and CDR2 sequences are SGHAT and FQNNGV. V lost 3 bases, J lost 2 bases, and 7 bases lay in between. The CDR3 is 14 residues long.

The chain is built from TRBV27 and TRBJ2-1; a possible D gene is TRBD1 (7 bases). The CDR3 sequence is 17 residues long. Germline V lookup: CDR1 MNHEY, CDR2 SMNVEV (reference sequence). Deletions cut 5 bases from V and 3 bases from J, with 20 bases between. This CDR3 is CASSLTFRGDNYNEQFF. DNA of the CDR3: TGTGCCAGCAGTCTGACCTTCAGGGGGGACAACTACAATGAGCAGTTCTTC.

The CDR3 loop is CASSEMTFRGTF. CDR3 DNA sequence: TGTGCCAGCAGTGAAATGACTTTTCGTGGGACCTTC. The chain carries TRBV6-1 and TRBJ1-2; D gene unclear. CDR1 and CDR2 from the germline V gene are MNHNS and SASEGT. There are 12 residues in the CDR3. With 2 bases removed from V and 14 bases from J, the gap between germline ends came to 15 bases.

The V gene is TRBV2, the J gene TRBJ2-1, with 10 bases aligning to TRBD1. J lost 6 bases, V lost 2 bases, and 4 bases had no gene match. CDR3 length: 15 amino acids. From germline, CDR1 is SNHLY and CDR2 FYNNEI. The CDR3 sequence is CASSERTGGSNEQFF. CDR3 in DNA: TGTGCCAGCAGTGAACGGACAGGGGGGTCCAATGAGCAGTTCTTC.

J is TRBJ1-2 and V is TRBV6-5; 7 bases are a match to TRBD1. Germline lookup yields CDR1 MNHEY and CDR2 SVGAGI. J lost 7 bases, V lost 7 bases, and 9 bases had no gene match. The CDR3 is 13 amino acids. CDR3 nucleotide sequence: TGTGCCAGCATTAGGGACAGACCGACTGGCTACACCTTC. It yields the protein CASIRDRPTGYTF.

This rearrangement joins TRBV2 to TRBJ2-1, with 9 bases identical to TRBD2. The CDR3 length is 16 residues. V shed 8 bases and J 3 bases; nucleotides not matched to a gene: 11. Germline V lookup: CDR1 SNHLY, CDR2 FYNNEI. In DNA, the CDR3 is TGTGCCAGCTTACCAGAACGCGGGGGGGTCTACAATGAGCAGTTCTTC. It specifies CASLPERGGVYNEQFF.

The chain joins TRBV7-2 to TRBJ1-1; 8 nucleotides align to TRBD1. The germline CDR1 and CDR2 sequences are SGHTA and FQGNSA. The CDR3 runs 15 residues. Trimming at V came to 5 bases and at J to 4 bases, leaving 9 bases not matched to a gene. CDR3 amino acids: CASSPLVRGPTEAFF. For the CDR3, the DNA is TGTGCCAGCAGCCCCTTGGTCAGGGGGCCCACTGAAGCTTTCTTT. Using reference TRBV7-2 and TRBJ1-1 for the parts outside the CDR3, the full variable domain is GAGVSQSPSNKVTEKGKDVELRCDPISGHTALYWYRQSLGQGLEFLIYFQGNSAPDKSGLPSDRFSAERTGGSVSTLTIQRTQQEDSAVYLCASSPLVRGPTEAFFGQGTRLTVV.

The genes are TRBV5-1 and TRBJ1-1; no clear D gene. The CDR3 is 13 residues long. The germline V gene has CDR1 SGHRS and CDR2 YFSETQ. Trimming pared 4 bases from V and 3 bases from J, leaving 10 bases between. CDR3 nucleotide sequence: TGCGCCAGCAGCCTAGTTACGGACACTGAAGCTTTCTTT. This translates into CASSLVTDTEAFF. Looking up the rest from reference TRBV5-1 and TRBJ1-1 gives the full variable domain: KAGVTQTPRYLIKTRGQQVTLSCSPISGHRSVSWYQQTPGQGLQFLFEYFSETQRNKGNFPGRFSGRQFSNSRSEMNVSTLELGDSALYLCASSLVTDTEAFFGQGTRLTVV.

The V call is TRBV6-5, the J call TRBJ1-2, with 7 nucleotides matching TRBD1. CDR3 length equals 15 residues. Germline CDR1 reads MNHEY; CDR2 reads SVGAGI. V was pared by 0 bases and J by 8 bases, with 9 bases of the junction left unmatched. The CDR3 protein is CASSYSLTGRDGYTF. CDR3 sequence (DNA): TGTGCCAGCAGTTACTCATTGACAGGGCGGGACGGCTACACCTTC.

The chain joins TRBV15 to TRBJ1-5; D is unresolved. Trimming removed 2 bases from V and 2 bases from J, with 4 bases in between. Germline V gives CDR1 LNHNV, CDR2 YYDKDF (reference sequence). This CDR3 is built from 13 residues. CDR3 sequence: CATSRQGNQPQHF. CDR3 nucleotides: TGTGCCACCAGCAGACAGGGCAATCAGCCCCAGCATTTT.

The V gene is TRBV4-3, the J gene TRBJ1-4; D is unclear. The CDR3 is made up of 15 amino acids. The germline gives CDR1 LGHNA, CDR2 YSLEER. The germline V and J ends were trimmed by 7 bases and 8 bases, with 20 bases remaining between them. The CDR3 loop reads CASTPTYNVVEKLFF. DNA for the CDR3: TGCGCCAGCACTCCGACATATAATGTCGTCGAAAAACTGTTTTTT.

This clone has only a few counts. The chain recombines TRBV7-3 with TRBJ1-2; no clear D. Per the germline V gene, CDR1 is SGHTA and CDR2 is FQGTGA. V was clipped by 6 bases and J by 8 bases, with 16 bases between them. This CDR3 has 13 amino acids. The CDR3 sequence: CASSETEGRGYTF. Here the CDR3 DNA reads TGTGCCAGCAGTGAGACTGAGGGCAGGGGCTACACCTTC.

The rearrangement links TRBV18 to TRBJ2-3; 8 positions agree with TRBD1. CDR1 and CDR2 (germline): KGHSH, LQKENI. The CDR3 is 14 residues long. The junction had 8 bases not matched to a gene; V was cut back by 6 bases and J by 6 bases. CDR3 DNA: TGTGCCAGCTCCCTAGGACAGGGTGGCGATACGCAGTATTTT. Translating it yields CASSLGQGGDTQYF.

The chain uses TRBV7-2 and TRBJ1-2; TRBD1 is a possible D gene (5 bases). Germline CDR1 is SGHTA and CDR2 is FQGNSA. V was trimmed by 2 bases and J by 8 bases, leaving 18 bases between them. The CDR3 is made up of 15 amino acids. In DNA form, the CDR3 reads TGTGCCAGCAGCTTACCCGCGGGGGGAAGACTAGGCTACACCTTC. Translating it yields CASSLPAGGRLGYTF. The variable domain in full, with the rest retrieved from reference TRBV7-2 and TRBJ1-2, is GAGVSQSPSNKVTEKGKDVELRCDPISGHTALYWYRQSLGQGLEFLIYFQGNSAPDKSGLPSDRFSAERTGGSVSTLTIQRTQQEDSAVYLCASSLPAGGRLGYTFGSGTRLTVV.

V and J are TRBV28 and TRBJ1-6; D perhaps matches TRBD1 (6 bases). The V gene lost 8 bases and the J gene lost 5 bases, with 10 bases spanning the gap. The V gene's germline CDR1 is MDHEN and CDR2 SYDVKM. The CDR3 totals 13 residues. The CDR3 nucleotides read TGTGCCAGCCGTCAGGGGAATAATTCACCCCTCCACTTT. Amino acid sequence: CASRQGNNSPLHF. Combining the CDR3 with reference TRBV28 and TRBJ1-6 gives the whole variable domain DVKVTQSSRYLVKRTGEKVFLECVQDMDHENMFWYRQDPGLGLRLIYFSYDVKMKEKGDIPEGYSVSREKKERFSLILESASTNQTSMYLCASRQGNNSPLHFGNGTRLTVT.

This chain joins TRBV4-1 and TRBJ2-1, with TRBD2 identical over 7 bases. The CDR3 sequence is 15 residues long. Germline CDR1 MGHRA, CDR2 YSYEKL. Trimming took 4 bases from V and 0 from J; bases not matched to a gene: 3. CDR3 protein: CASSLGGSSYNEQFF. The CDR3 DNA is TGCGCCAGCAGCCTCGGGGGGAGCTCCTACAATGAGCAGTTCTTC.

The chain employs TRBV6-6 and TRBJ2-5; TRBD1 agrees at 11 bases. J was trimmed by 5 bases and V by 9 bases; bases with no gene match: 14. The CDR3 totals 16 residues. Germline V gives CDR1 MNHNY, CDR2 SVGAGI (reference sequence). The CDR3 sequence is CASRFPGQGAEETQYF. CDR3 DNA sequence: TGTGCCAGTCGTTTCCCCGGACAGGGGGCTGAGGAGACCCAGTACTTC.

The chain recombines TRBV19 with TRBJ2-2; 9 positions match TRBD2. Trimming cost V 5 bases and J 3 bases; bases outside gene matches: 4. The CDR3 has 15 residues. Germline CDR1 LNHDA, CDR2 SQIVND (reference sequence). CDR3 residues: CASSFGTSYTGELFF. The CDR3 region has the DNA TGTGCCAGTAGTTTTGGGACTAGCTACACCGGGGAGCTGTTTTTT.

This clone was seen a few times. The chain combines TRBV12-3 or TRBV12-4 with TRBJ1-1, with D hard to call. This CDR3 contains 12 residues. V lost 2 bases, J lost 1 base, and 2 bases lay in between. The CDR3: CASSLQNTEAFF. The CDR3 coding sequence is TGTGCCAGCAGTTTACAGAACACTGAAGCTTTCTTT.

This chain joins TRBV10-3 and TRBJ1-1, with TRBD1 matching over 9 bases. Germline trimming cut 10 bases from V and 7 bases from J; bases unmatched to any gene: 10. The CDR3 extends over 13 amino acids. Per germline, CDR1 ENHRY and CDR2 SYGVKD. Written as DNA, the CDR3 is TGTGCCACTCACCCGGGACAGGGAGATGAAGCTTTCTTT. It is translated as CATHPGQGDEAFF.

The rearrangement uses TRBV5-1 and TRBJ2-7; 9 bases map to TRBD2. V gave up 5 bases and J gave up 7 bases; unmatched junction bases: 10. The CDR3 has 14 residues. Germline V gene data show CDR1 as SGHRS and CDR2 as YFSETQ. The CDR3 DNA reads as TGCGCCAGCAGACCGCCGGGACTAGCTGGGGAGCAGTACTTC. Amino acid sequence: CASRPPGLAGEQYF.